Given below is one T cell receptor beta chain in context. The antigen is unknown. Donors sampled were nominally healthy, though unrecorded immune exposures were likely. The data were taken from a study of cytomegalovirus exposure and HLA in healthy donors. Study at large: When 350 to 500 donors were genotyped, over 80% of them were found to fall in the Caucasian-associated ancestry cluster. Whole-study findings and limits: In a later analysis, common viral pathogens appeared linked to several of the most significant clusters. Donor immune exposure was known only as CMV serostatus.

PCR primers comprised 60 Vbeta and 13 Jbeta primers. Using immunoSEQ multiplex PCR, the repertoire was profiled, and TCRdb retains in-frame clones only, with some absent. The sample lists 160,000 or so clones; 70% to 90% were seen once. The trim removed 2 bases at V and 9 bases at J, leaving 14 bases unmatched. This CDR3 is built from 17 residues. CDR1 and CDR2 from the germline V gene are MNHEY and SMNVEV (reference sequence). This clonotype originated in a young woman in good health and CMV-seronegative. What was sequenced was PBMCs. The chain joins TRBV27 to TRBJ2-1; 9 bases are a match to TRBD2. The CDR3 region has the DNA TGTGCCAGCAGTTTAACCTACCCTAGCGGGGCAGCAGGTGAGCAGTTCTTC. Protein sequence: CASSLTYPSGAAGEQFF.